These 20 T cell receptor beta chains came from one sample sequenced in a study of blood T cell repertoires in COVID-19. The method was immunoSEQ multiplex PCR; TCRdb's version includes in-frame clones alone and lacks a portion of them. The sample shows over 200,000 clones, under 85% of them seen only once. The sample comprised peripheral blood. Receptors originate from a woman of 80 years or more with COVID-19, enrolled during active disease.

This chain connects TRBV10-2 to TRBJ2-1, with 12 nucleotides matching TRBD2. The CDR3 has 15 amino acids. Germline V lookup: CDR1 WSHSY, CDR2 SAAADI. Germline trimming cut 7 bases from V and 6 bases from J; bases unmatched to any gene: 7. DNA for the CDR3: TGCGCCAGCATCCTAGCGGGGGGGCAGGTCAATGAGCAGTTCTTC. It translates to CASILAGGQVNEQFF.

This clone has more than one count but fewer than ten. This chain connects TRBV6-5 to TRBJ2-7, with a possible D match to TRBD2 (5 bases). Trimming pared 7 bases from V and 7 bases from J, leaving 17 bases between. Germline CDR1 MNHEY, CDR2 SVGAGI. This CDR3 is 13 amino acids long. This CDR3 is CASTVGPGREQYF. The CDR3 DNA follows: TGTGCCAGCACGGTTGGCCCGGGGAGAGAGCAGTACTTC.

J is TRBJ2-2 and V is TRBV6-4; 9 positions match TRBD2. CDR1 and CDR2 (germline): MRHNA, SNTAGT. The CDR3 loop spans 16 amino acids. V shed 2 bases and J 5 bases; nucleotides not matched to a gene: 6. For the CDR3, the DNA is TGTGCCAGCAGTGACGGTGGACTAGCGCGAACCGGGGAGCTGTTTTTT. This sequence encodes CASSDGGLARTGELFF.

The rearrangement uses TRBV20-1 and TRBJ2-5; D is possibly TRBD2 (5 bases). Deletions cut 3 bases from V and 0 bases from J, with 8 bases between. Germline loops: CDR1 DFQATT, CDR2 SNEGSKA (reference sequence). The CDR3 covers 13 residues. The CDR3 loop reads CSASPGNQETQYF. CDR3 bases: TGCAGTGCTAGTCCGGGGAACCAAGAGACCCAGTACTTC.

The chain employs TRBV19 and TRBJ1-2; 8 bases are shared with TRBD1. Trimming cost V 3 bases and J 6 bases; bases outside gene matches: 15. Per germline, CDR1 LNHDA and CDR2 SQIVND (reference sequence). This CDR3 is built from 17 residues. The chain's CDR3 is CASSIRALRQGRDGYTF. The CDR3 nucleotides read TGTGCCAGTAGTATCCGAGCCCTTCGACAGGGGAGGGATGGCTACACCTTC.

The rearrangement joins TRBV25-1 to TRBJ2-1; D remains ambiguous. This CDR3 has 16 residues. The germline V gene encodes CDR1 MGHDK and CDR2 SYGVNS. V shed 1 base and J shed 0 bases, with 10 bases lying between them. In DNA, the CDR3 is TGTGCCAGCAGTGAATCCCAGCGTAACTCCTACAATGAGCAGTTCTTC. Translating gives CASSESQRNSYNEQFF.

The rearrangement links TRBV6-5 to TRBJ2-7; 11 nucleotides agree with TRBD2. The germline CDR1 and CDR2 sequences are MNHEY and SVGAGI. The ends lost 2 bases at V and 4 bases at J; junction bases unmatched: 4. The CDR3 is made up of 15 amino acids. Here the CDR3 DNA reads TGTGCCAGCAGTTACGCACTAGCGGGGGAATACGAGCAGTACTTC. This sequence encodes CASSYALAGEYEQYF.

The genes are TRBV15 and TRBJ2-6; D unclear. V lost 9 bases and J 9 bases, leaving 18 bases between the germline ends. Germline CDR1 LNHNV, CDR2 YYDKDF (reference sequence). The CDR3 length is 14 residues. The CDR3 nucleotides read TGTGCCACTTCAAGCAGGTTCTACATCAACGTCCTGACTTTC. Its translation is CATSSRFYINVLTF.

J is TRBJ1-2 and V is TRBV27; tentative D call: TRBD1 (6 bases). Trimming took off 3 bases at V and 3 bases at J, with 11 bases between the two ends. This CDR3 has 14 residues. Germline values: CDR1 MNHEY, CDR2 SMNVEV (reference sequence). The CDR3 DNA reads as TGTGCCAGCAGTTTCCTACAGGGTTACTATGGCTACACCTTC. Translating it yields CASSFLQGYYGYTF.

The rearrangement joins TRBV6-5 to TRBJ1-2; D unresolved. CDR3 length equals 12 residues. Germline CDR1 is MNHEY and CDR2 is SVGAGI. V lost 6 bases and J lost 8, with 13 bases in between. The CDR3 loop is CASSTVAEGYTF. The CDR3 coding sequence is TGTGCCAGCAGCACCGTGGCGGAGGGCTACACCTTC.

The chain has TRBV7-3 and TRBJ2-1; TRBD1 matches 7 bases. The CDR3 is 15 amino acids. From germline, CDR1 is SGHTA and CDR2 FQGTGA. V was clipped by 3 bases and J by 2 bases; unmatched bases: 4. CDR3 coding DNA: TGTGCCAGCAGCTTTACACAGGGGCCCTACAATGAGCAGTTCTTC. The encoded protein is CASSFTQGPYNEQFF.

The gene calls are TRBV5-5 and TRBJ2-5; 8 bases are shared with TRBD2. V dropped 4 bases and J dropped 5; count of bases not matched to a gene: 7. The CDR3 covers 14 residues. The germline gives CDR1 SGHKS, CDR2 YYEKEE (reference sequence). The CDR3 region is CASSGTRPRETQYF. DNA of the CDR3: TGTGCCAGCAGCGGGACTAGGCCGAGGGAGACCCAGTACTTC.

J is TRBJ1-4 and V is TRBV7-2, with 8 bases aligning to TRBD1. With V trimmed by 6 bases and J by 4 bases, 7 bases remained unmatched. The CDR3 has 15 amino acids. Germline loops: CDR1 SGHTA, CDR2 FQGNSA. The CDR3 spells CASRQDRGHNEKLFF. Here the CDR3 DNA reads TGTGCCAGCAGACAAGACAGGGGACATAATGAAAAACTGTTTTTT.

The chain links TRBV27 to TRBJ1-2, with a weak D call TRBD1 (5 bases). This CDR3 region has 13 residues. The germline V gene encodes CDR1 MNHEY and CDR2 SMNVEV (reference sequence). V was cut by 3 bases and J by 5 bases, with 10 bases left in between. DNA of the CDR3: TGTGCCAGCAGTTTGGTGGGGGGATATGGCTACACCTTC. Translating it yields CASSLVGGYGYTF.

The chain is built from TRBV4-1 and TRBJ2-1; D unresolved. Trimming removed 4 bases from V and 0 bases from J, with 13 bases in between. The length of the CDR3 is 16 residues. The germline CDR1 and CDR2 sequences are MGHRA and YSYEKL. The CDR3: CASSRDGSSSYNEQFF. CDR3 bases: TGCGCCAGCAGCCGAGACGGGTCAAGCTCCTACAATGAGCAGTTCTTC.

CDR3 nucleotide sequence: TGTGCCAGCAGTTACACGGGGGTACGAACGCATACGCAGTATTTT. This gives the protein CASSYTGVRTHTQYF. The chain links TRBV6-5 to TRBJ2-3, with D tentatively TRBD2 (6 bases). The germline V gene encodes CDR1 MNHEY and CDR2 SVGAGI. The V and J ends lost 2 bases and 7 bases respectively, with 16 bases between them. The CDR3 loop spans 15 amino acids.

This rearrangement joins TRBV7-2 to TRBJ2-7; the D gene is possibly TRBD2 (6 bases). Trimming removed 4 bases from V and 9 bases from J, with 13 bases in between. Germline V gives CDR1 SGHTA, CDR2 FQGNSA. The CDR3 consists of 12 residues. CDR3 region: CASSSGGFRQYF. The CDR3 DNA is TGTGCCAGCAGCTCCGGGGGATTTCGGCAGTACTTC.

The chain combines TRBV28 with TRBJ1-2; unclear D gene. CDR1 MDHEN and CDR2 SYDVKM come from the germline V gene. This CDR3 contains 16 residues. V gave up 5 bases and J gave up 0 bases, with 16 bases separating them. For the CDR3, the DNA is TGTGCCAGCAGTCGGGCCGGGGTATCGGCTAACTATGGCTACACCTTC. Its protein is CASSRAGVSANYGYTF.

The chain has TRBV7-3 and TRBJ2-3, with a tentative D call TRBD1 (5 bases). This CDR3 comprises 13 residues. V shed 8 bases and J shed 2 bases, with 11 bases lying between them. Germline CDR1 reads SGHTA; CDR2 reads FQGTGA. The DNA of the CDR3 is TGTGCCAGCGGGGCGGTCCCCACAGATACGCAGTATTTT. This encodes CASGAVPTDTQYF.

The chain employs TRBV5-6 and TRBJ2-2, with a possible D match to TRBD1 (5 bases). Looked up from germline, CDR1 is SGHDT and CDR2 is YYEEEE. The CDR3 has 15 residues. The V end lost 0 bases, the J end lost 8 bases, and 14 bases lay between the germline ends. The CDR3 loop is CASSLGTPETGELFF. The CDR3 DNA follows: TGTGCCAGCAGCTTGGGGACACCTGAGACTGGGGAGCTGTTTTTT.